This is a list of T cell receptor beta chains from one sample in a study of T cell responses to AZD1222 COVID-19 vaccine. Data came from immunoSEQ multiplex PCR; TCRdb stores just in-frame clones and leaves some out. This table holds 100,000 to 150,000 clones, roughly 91% found once. Sequenced here: peripheral blood, sampled on day 0 of AZD1222 vaccination. The receptors here all came from an adult in good health. Each CDR3 is given with its conserved first and last residue. Each record gives: V gene, D gene, J gene, clone size, CDR3 DNA, CDR3 protein. D genes are given only for firm matches. Not all rows give a size; the values are once, few, many and, for expanded clones, a class.

TRBV5-1	TRBD1	TRBJ2-1	-	TGCGCCAGCAGCTTTGATCAGGGGGCTTTCAATGAGCAGTTCTTC	CASSFDQGAFNEQFF
TRBV18	TRBD2	TRBJ2-1	-	TGTGCCAGCTCGACGAGCGGGAGCTCCTACAATGAGCAGTTCTTC	CASSTSGSSYNEQFF
TRBV4-1	TRBD1	TRBJ2-7	-	TGCGCCAGCAGCCACCTGACAGGGGGCCCCTACGAGCAGTACTTC	CASSHLTGGPYEQYF
TRBV15	-	TRBJ1-1	few	TGTGCCACCAGCAGAGATGGGACTGCGAACACTGAAGCTTTCTTT	CATSRDGTANTEAFF
TRBV25-1	TRBD1	TRBJ1-2	-	TGTGCCAGCAGTGATCCCGGACAGGGCGATGGCTACACCTTC	CASSDPGQGDGYTF
TRBV5-6	TRBD1	TRBJ1-6	-	TGTGCCAGCAGCTCGACAGGGCGCCATTCACCCCTCCACTTT	CASSSTGRHSPLHF
TRBV6-1	TRBD2	TRBJ2-1	-	TGTGCCAGCAGTGAACCGGGACTAGCGGTATACAATGAGCAGTTCTTC	CASSEPGLAVYNEQFF
TRBV18	TRBD2	TRBJ2-7	-	TGTGCCAGCTCACCGGGACTAGCGGGAGTGGGAGAGCAGTACTTC	CASSPGLAGVGEQYF
TRBV29-1	-	TRBJ1-1	-	TGCAGCGGGGGTGAAGCGCGGGGCTCTGAAGCTTTCTTT	CSGGEARGSEAFF
TRBV3-1/TRBV3-2	-	TRBJ2-5	-	TGTGCCAGCAGCCAAGGGTTTCTTGCGGGGGAGACCCAGTACTTC	CASSQGFLAGETQYF
TRBV10-3	-	TRBJ1-2	-	TGTGCCATCAAGGGGGGCAGTAACTATGGCTACACCTTC	CAIKGGSNYGYTF
TRBV27	TRBD2	TRBJ2-2	-	TGTGCCAGCAGTCCCCTTCCAGCGGGAGCGAACGGGGAGCTGTTTTTT	CASSPLPAGANGELFF
TRBV4-1	TRBD1	TRBJ1-2	-	TGCGCCAGCAGCCACCCACCGGACAGGGGCGAGACATTCTATGGCTACACCTTC	CASSHPPDRGETFYGYTF
TRBV3-1/TRBV3-2	-	TRBJ1-1	-	TGTGCCAGCAGCTGGATGACTTCTGAAGCTTTCTTT	CASSWMTSEAFF
TRBV7-9	TRBD2	TRBJ2-7	-	TGTGCCAGCAGCCGGACCATAGCGGGTGGCACCTACGAGCAGTACTTC	CASSRTIAGGTYEQYF
TRBV24-1	TRBD2	TRBJ2-1	-	TGTGCCACCAGTGACCCTACTAGCGGCTCCTACAATGAGCAGTTCTTC	CATSDPTSGSYNEQFF
TRBV6-1	-	TRBJ1-1	-	TGTGCCACCTCTAGGTTCCAGACTGAAGCTTTCTTT	CATSRFQTEAFF
TRBV3-1/TRBV3-2	-	TRBJ2-7	-	TGTGCCAGCAGCCACGTGTTAATGGGAGAAACCTACGAGCAGTACTTC	CASSHVLMGETYEQYF
TRBV2	-	TRBJ2-1	many	TGTGCCAGCAGCTCCGCAGGCTACAATGAGCAGTTCTTC	CASSSAGYNEQFF
TRBV7-2	-	TRBJ1-6	once	TGTGCCAGCAGCTTACAAGCGACAGACTGGAATAATTCACCCCTCCACTTT	CASSLQATDWNNSPLHF
TRBV7-3	-	TRBJ2-1	-	TGTGCCAGCAGCTTAGGGATAGCGGAGGGCGGTGAGCAGTTCTTC	CASSLGIAEGGEQFF
TRBV5-5	-	TRBJ1-3	-	TGTGCCAGCAGCTTGGTTACAGGATCTGGAAACACCATATATTTT	CASSLVTGSGNTIYF
TRBV11-3	-	TRBJ2-1	-	TGTGCCAGCAGGGGCTCGGACAATGAGCAGTTCTTC	CASRGSDNEQFF
TRBV4-1	-	TRBJ1-6	-	TGCGCCAGCAGCCAAGGATCGAGACAGGCGGCGGGGCCCCTCCACTTT	CASSQGSRQAAGPLHF
TRBV14	-	TRBJ2-5	-	TGTGCCAGCAGCCAGACCGGGACAACGGCGACCCAGTACTTC	CASSQTGTTATQYF
TRBV4-1	TRBD2	TRBJ2-3	-	TGCGCCAGCAGCCAAAGGCTAGCGGGAGGGTCTGGGGGCACAGATACGCAGTATTTT	CASSQRLAGGSGGTDTQYF
TRBV6-2/TRBV6-3	TRBD2	TRBJ2-5	-	TGTGCCAGCAGCACGACTAGCGGGTGGGAAGAGACCCAGTACTTC	CASSTTSGWEETQYF
TRBV5-1	-	TRBJ1-6	-	TGCGCCAGCAGCTTAGTGGGGGGTGACGGCTCACCCCTCCACTTT	CASSLVGGDGSPLHF
TRBV6-5	TRBD1	TRBJ1-2	-	TGTGCCAGCAGTTACTCCGGGACAGCGAGGAACTATGGCTACACCTTC	CASSYSGTARNYGYTF
TRBV4-1	-	TRBJ2-7	-	TGCGCCAGCAGCCACCCCCCCGGCGGACGGAGGTGGGGAGAGCAGTACTTC	CASSHPPGGRRWGEQYF
TRBV6-5	TRBD1	TRBJ2-2	few	TGTGCCAGCAGTTGGACAGGGGACACCGGGGAGCTGTTTTTT	CASSWTGDTGELFF
TRBV3-1/TRBV3-2	TRBD1	TRBJ1-5	-	TGTGCCAGCAGCCAAGGAGGGGGCGTAAATCAGCCCCAGCATTTT	CASSQGGGVNQPQHF
TRBV5-1	-	TRBJ2-7	-	TGCGCCAGCAGCTTGGCCGTGTCAGTTAGCTCCTACGAGCAGTACTTC	CASSLAVSVSSYEQYF
TRBV7-8	TRBD2	TRBJ2-5	many	TGTGCCAGCAGCGCCGGGACTAGCTGGGAGACCCAGTACTTC	CASSAGTSWETQYF
TRBV7-3	-	TRBJ2-7	-	TGTGCCAGCAGCCTCGCCGGGACACGGTCCTACGAGCAGTACTTC	CASSLAGTRSYEQYF